This T cell receptor (beta chain) was found in a study of cytomegalovirus exposure and HLA in healthy donors. On the study more broadly: A prior analysis found about 110 million unique TCR beta sequences from around 180 million T cells. Overall study findings and caveats: A few of the chains that were CMV-associated were confirmed in vitro to be specific for CMV antigens. A later analysis linked a missense DCLRE1C variant to TCR beta V- and J-gene trimming.

About this clone itself: Its specificity is not known.

The study ran its PCR with 60 Vbeta and 13 Jbeta primers. Only in-frame clones appear in the TCRdb table, and some are missing; sequencing was by immunoSEQ multiplex PCR. The repertoire consists of about 130,000 clones, with 60% to 80% occurring once and the leading ten covering 0.95% to 1.4%. The CDR3 covers 20 residues. In germline, CDR1 is SGHRS, CDR2 YFSETQ. After removal of 3 bases from V and 0 bases from J, the junction contained 17 bases not matched to a gene. The receptor comes from a male donor in good health and CMV-seronegative. Sequenced sample: PBMCs. This chain uses TRBV5-1 with TRBJ2-3; 9 positions match TRBD1. The DNA of the CDR3 is TGCGCCAGCAGCTCCTCCCGGGACAGGGAGGGAGACTCTAGCACAGATACGCAGTATTTT. This encodes CASSSSRDREGDSSTDTQYF.